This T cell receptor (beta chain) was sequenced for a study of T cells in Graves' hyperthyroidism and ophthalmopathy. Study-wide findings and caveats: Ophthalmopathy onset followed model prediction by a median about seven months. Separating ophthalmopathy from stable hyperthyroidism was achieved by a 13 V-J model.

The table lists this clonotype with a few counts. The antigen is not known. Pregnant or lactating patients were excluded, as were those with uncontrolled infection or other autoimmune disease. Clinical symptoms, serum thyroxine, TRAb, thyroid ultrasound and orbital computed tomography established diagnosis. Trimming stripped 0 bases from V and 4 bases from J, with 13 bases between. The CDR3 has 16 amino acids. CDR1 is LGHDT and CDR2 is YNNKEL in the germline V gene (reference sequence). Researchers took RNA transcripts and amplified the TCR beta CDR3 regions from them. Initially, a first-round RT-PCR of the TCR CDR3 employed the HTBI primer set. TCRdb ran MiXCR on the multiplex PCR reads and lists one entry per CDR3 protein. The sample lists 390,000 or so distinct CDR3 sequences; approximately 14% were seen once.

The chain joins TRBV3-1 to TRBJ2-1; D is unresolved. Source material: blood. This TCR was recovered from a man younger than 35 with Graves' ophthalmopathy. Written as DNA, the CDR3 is TGTGCCAGCAGCCAAGAAATTCTAGAATTTTACAATGAGCAGTTCTTC. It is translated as CASSQEILEFYNEQFF.